These 32 T cell receptor beta chains were all obtained from the same sample, sequenced in a study of CD8 T cells in ankylosing spondylitis. General study findings and limits: For ankylosing spondylitis blood, a TCR beta motif of seven to nine highly homologous variants appeared characteristic.

TCRdb reanalysed the 5' RACE reads using MiXCR and keeps one entry per CDR3 protein. Of some 450,000 distinct CDR3 sequences listed, over 15% are singletons. No antigens are known for them. The source material was blood, either unsorted or a sorted T cell fraction (not recorded which). The receptors were sampled from a male donor with ankylosing spondylitis.

The chain is built from TRBV6-5 and TRBJ1-5, with 9 bases identical to TRBD1. J lost 3 bases, V lost 0 bases, and 9 bases had no gene match. Germline CDR1 is MNHEY and CDR2 is SVGAGI. The CDR3 runs to 18 residues. The CDR3 reads CASSYSKGQGSFNQPQHF. In DNA form, the CDR3 reads TGTGCCAGCAGTTACTCGAAGGGACAGGGCTCTTTCAATCAGCCCCAGCATTTT.

There are many counts of this clonotype. The rearrangement links TRBV7-3 to TRBJ2-2, with D possibly TRBD1 on 5 matching bases. Trimming left V 2 bases short and J 1 base short, with 8 bases between. The CDR3 is 15 residues long. Per the germline V gene, CDR1 is SGHTA and CDR2 is FQGTGA. CDR3 loop: CASSLQGLNTGELFF. CDR3 bases: TGTGCCAGCAGCTTACAGGGCCTGAACACCGGGGAGCTGTTTTTT.

This clonotype was observed many times. This chain uses TRBV20-1 with TRBJ2-1; D is undetermined. CDR1 DFQATT and CDR2 SNEGSKA come from the germline V gene (reference sequence). The V gene lost 3 bases and the J gene lost 5 bases, with 11 bases spanning the gap. This CDR3 region has 13 residues. CDR3 sequence reads: CSASGSRHNEQFF. CDR3 DNA: TGCAGTGCTAGTGGGTCCAGACACAATGAGCAGTTCTTC.

This clonotype was picked up one time. J is TRBJ1-4 and V is TRBV12-3 or TRBV12-4; no reliable D call. Trimming removed 5 bases from V and 1 base from J, with 8 bases in between. This CDR3 has 14 residues. The CDR3 DNA sequence: TGTGCCAGCAGTACACGTGTAACTAATGAAAAACTGTTTTTT. It codes for CASSTRVTNEKLFF.

V and J are TRBV20-1 and TRBJ2-3, with 8 bases lining up with TRBD2. V shed 6 bases and J 4 bases; nucleotides not matched to a gene: 9. Looked up from germline, CDR1 is DFQATT and CDR2 is SNEGSKA (reference sequence). This CDR3 is 14 amino acids long. The CDR3 coding sequence is TGCAGTGCGCACCCCGGGGGGGCCCCAGATACGCAGTATTTT. It encodes CSAHPGGAPDTQYF.

There are many counts of this clonotype. V gene TRBV5-1 combines with J gene TRBJ2-2; 7 positions match TRBD2. Germline loops: CDR1 SGHRS, CDR2 YFSETQ. V dropped 4 bases and J dropped 5; count of bases not matched to a gene: 14. This CDR3 has 17 amino acids. The CDR3 region has the DNA TGCGCCAGCAGCCGGTTTGGCGGCGGGGGAGAGACCGGGGAGCTGTTTTTT. It codes for CASSRFGGGGETGELFF.

The V call is TRBV7-6, the J call TRBJ2-1, with 15 positions matching TRBD2. The length of the CDR3 is 16 residues. Germline V lookup: CDR1 SGHVS, CDR2 FNYEAQ. V was clipped by 4 bases and J by 8 bases; unmatched bases: 6. The chain's CDR3 is CASSSGLAGGPYEQFF. The CDR3 nucleotides read TGTGCCAGCAGCTCTGGACTAGCGGGAGGGCCCTATGAGCAGTTCTTC.

This clonotype was observed at least ten times. The chain uses TRBV16 and TRBJ1-1; 7 bases are a match to TRBD1. The ends lost 2 bases at V and 4 bases at J; junction bases unmatched: 4. From germline, CDR1 is KGHSY and CDR2 FQNENV. The CDR3 spans 14 residues. Here the CDR3 DNA reads TGTGCCAGCAGCCAACGACAGGGATCCACTGAAGCTTTCTTT. This translates into CASSQRQGSTEAFF.

This clonotype turned up a few times. This rearrangement joins TRBV4-1 to TRBJ2-3, with D perhaps TRBD2 (8 bases). Germline values: CDR1 MGHRA, CDR2 YSYEKL. V lost 1 base, J lost 2 bases, and 16 bases lay in between. The CDR3 covers 17 residues. The CDR3 is CASSQGVAGQNTDTQYF. The DNA for the CDR3 is TGCGCCAGCAGCCAAGGGGTAGCGGGACAGAACACAGATACGCAGTATTTT.

The CDR3 spells CATSSHHPGGQNYGYTF. The CDR3 DNA follows: TGTGCCACCAGCAGCCACCATCCAGGGGGACAGAACTATGGCTACACCTTC. The chain links TRBV15 to TRBJ1-2, with TRBD1 identical over 7 bases. Germline V CDR1 and CDR2: LNHNV, YYDKDF (reference sequence). This CDR3 is built from 17 residues. With V trimmed by 3 bases and J by 2 bases, 12 bases remained unmatched.

The V gene is TRBV4-1, the J gene TRBJ2-7, with D possibly being TRBD1 (6 bases). Germline V gives CDR1 MGHRA, CDR2 YSYEKL. V was pared by 2 bases and J by 2 bases, with 13 bases between. This CDR3 spans 15 amino acids. CDR3 nucleotides: TGCGCCAGCAGCCAAAACAGGGCGGGCCCCTACGAGCAGTACTTC. Amino acid sequence: CASSQNRAGPYEQYF.

The chain combines TRBV6-1 with TRBJ2-1; D gene unclear. From germline, CDR1 is MNHNS and CDR2 SASEGT. Between the trimmed V and J ends, which lost 8 bases and 0 bases, there was a span of 14 bases. The CDR3 is 15 residues long. CDR3 DNA: TGTGCCAGCCTCAGACCAGTCCTCTCCTACAATGAGCAGTTCTTC. This gives the protein CASLRPVLSYNEQFF.

The rearrangement joins TRBV25-1 to TRBJ2-2; D perhaps matches TRBD1 (7 bases). This CDR3 has 17 residues. CDR1 MGHDK and CDR2 SYGVNS come from the germline V gene. The ends were cut back, 6 bases at V and 2 bases at J, with 19 bases in the middle. CDR3 coding DNA: TGTGCCAGCAGAGGGGGCGGGACTGGAACAAACACCGGGGAGCTGTTTTTT. As protein: CASRGGGTGTNTGELFF.

The genes are TRBV20-1 and TRBJ1-5, with a possible D match to TRBD1 (6 bases). Looked up from germline, CDR1 is DFQATT and CDR2 is SNEGSKA (reference sequence). CDR3 length: 16 residues. V lost 3 bases and J lost 2, with 17 bases in between. This chain's CDR3 is CSASRAGQSGNQPQHF. For the CDR3, the DNA is TGCAGTGCTAGTAGGGCCGGACAGTCTGGCAATCAGCCCCAGCATTTT.

This clonotype was counted only a few times. The rearrangement uses TRBV7-2 and TRBJ1-4, with 7 bases that match TRBD1. Germline V CDR1 and CDR2: SGHTA, FQGNSA. The junction had 3 bases not matched to a gene; V was cut back by 3 bases and J by 8 bases. The CDR3 length is 13 residues. CDR3 DNA: TGTGCCAGCAGCTTGGGGACAGTCGAAAAACTGTTTTTT. Residues: CASSLGTVEKLFF.

The genes are TRBV6-1 and TRBJ1-6; 8 bases agree with TRBD1. CDR1 MNHNS and CDR2 SASEGT come from the germline V gene. This CDR3 spans 16 amino acids. V shed 5 bases and J 6 bases; nucleotides not matched to a gene: 9. The CDR3 DNA is TGTGCCAGCAGTAAGGCAGGGGGCGGTAGTAATTCACCCCTCCACTTT. This translates into CASSKAGGGSNSPLHF.

V usage is TRBV30 and J usage is TRBJ1-5; D is possibly TRBD1 (5 bases). From germline, CDR1 is GTSNPN and CDR2 SVGIG (reference sequence). CDR3 length equals 16 residues. V shed 0 bases and J shed 5 bases, with 17 bases lying between them. The CDR3 protein is CAWSVGETAYYQPQHF. DNA for the CDR3: TGTGCCTGGAGTGTGGGTGAGACAGCTTACTATCAGCCCCAGCATTTT.

The chain combines TRBV28 with TRBJ2-7; 7 nucleotides align to TRBD2. The CDR3 is made up of 18 amino acids. J lost 4 bases, V lost 2 bases, and 17 bases had no gene match. Looked up from germline, CDR1 is MDHEN and CDR2 is SYDVKM. CDR3: CASSLGSSGQLGSYEQYF. CDR3 coding DNA: TGTGCCAGCAGTTTAGGGTCTAGCGGCCAGTTGGGGTCATACGAGCAGTACTTC.

This clonotype was seen only a few times. The chain couples TRBV15 to TRBJ2-7; D is unclear. The CDR3 runs 14 residues. Trimming left V 0 bases short and J 2 bases short, with 8 bases between. The germline CDR1 and CDR2 sequences are LNHNV and YYDKDF (reference sequence). The CDR3 loop reads CATSRDLAAYEQYF. The CDR3 nucleotides read TGTGCCACCAGCAGAGATTTGGCGGCCTACGAGCAGTACTTC.

This clonotype was observed a handful of times. The chain employs TRBV6-5 and TRBJ2-7, with 10 bases that match TRBD1. CDR1 MNHEY and CDR2 SVGAGI come from the germline V gene. The junction had 7 bases not matched to a gene; V was cut back by 4 bases and J by 4 bases. The CDR3 contains 15 residues. This CDR3 reads CASSSPGQGKYEQYF. The CDR3 DNA reads TGTGCCAGCAGTTCCCCGGGACAGGGGAAGTACGAGCAGTACTTC.

This clonotype came up a few times. This chain uses TRBV5-1 with TRBJ2-3; D may correspond to TRBD1 or TRBD2 (5 bases each). Germline V CDR1 and CDR2: SGHRS, YFSETQ. This CDR3 is 15 amino acids long. V was shortened by 4 bases and J by 2 bases, with 14 bases between the two germline ends. As DNA, the CDR3 is TGCGCCAGCAGCCCAAATTTCGGGGCCACAGATACGCAGTATTTT. Amino acid sequence: CASSPNFGATDTQYF.

A word on this clonotype: One end of the junction is discordant with germline, which a read error may explain. V and J are TRBV2 and TRBJ2-1, with D perhaps TRBD2 (6 bases). Germline assignment: CDR1 SNHLY and CDR2 FYNNEI. The CDR3 extends over 14 amino acids. The CDR3, as DNA: TGTGCCAGCAGGGCTGACAAGATCGGGAGTCCTGAGGTCTTC. It yields the protein CASRADKIGSPEVF.

The V gene is TRBV12-3 or TRBV12-4, the J gene TRBJ2-2; D is perhaps TRBD2 (7 bases). There are 16 residues in the CDR3. V was trimmed by 8 bases and J by 2 bases, leaving 18 bases between them. Written as DNA, the CDR3 is TGTGCCAGCTCTTATAGGGGGGGCACTAACACCGGGGAGCTGTTTTTT. Residues: CASSYRGGTNTGELFF.

This clonotype was seen a few times. V and J are TRBV24-1 and TRBJ2-3; D possibly matches TRBD1 or TRBD2 (5 bases each). This CDR3 has 14 amino acids. Germline loops: CDR1 KGHDR, CDR2 SFDVKD. Trimming took 3 bases from V and 6 from J, leaving 12 bases between them. CDR3 loop: CATSDPGPQDTQYF. DNA for the CDR3: TGTGCCACCAGTGATCCGGGACCCCAGGATACGCAGTATTTT.

This clonotype appeared a few times. This chain uses TRBV19 with TRBJ1-5; tentative D call: TRBD1 (5 bases). This CDR3 has 12 amino acids. Trimming left V 1 base short and J 7 bases short, with 5 bases between. The germline gives CDR1 LNHDA, CDR2 SQIVND (reference sequence). The CDR3 DNA reads as TGTGCCAGTAGTATAGGGGACCAGCCCCAGCATTTT. It yields the protein CASSIGDQPQHF. The full variable domain, in which reference TRBV19 and TRBJ1-5 provide the parts outside the CDR3, is DGGITQSPKYLFRKEGQNVTLSCEQNLNHDAMYWYRQDPGQGLRLIYYSQIVNDFQKGDIAEGYSVSREKKESFPLTVTSAQKNPTAFYLCASSIGDQPQHFGDGTRLSIL.

This clonotype was observed at least ten times. The chain joins TRBV20-1 to TRBJ2-1; 10 bases align to TRBD1. Trimming cost V 5 bases and J 6 bases; bases outside gene matches: 10. The CDR3 is made up of 15 amino acids. The germline gives CDR1 DFQATT, CDR2 SNEGSKA (reference sequence). CDR3 nucleotides: TGCAGTGCTGCGGGTGGGGACAGGGGTATCAATGAGCAGTTCTTC. Residues: CSAAGGDRGINEQFF.

This clonotype showed up many times. This chain links TRBV3-1 with TRBJ2-7, with 14 bases matching TRBD2. V gave up 6 bases and J gave up 6 bases; unmatched junction bases: 4. CDR1 LGHDT and CDR2 YNNKEL come from the germline V gene (reference sequence). CDR3 length: 14 residues. DNA for the CDR3: TGTGCCAGCAGGAGGACTAGCGGGAGGTTCGAGCAGTACTTC. Encoded protein: CASRRTSGRFEQYF.

The V gene is TRBV11-1, the J gene TRBJ2-7, with a weak D call TRBD1 (6 bases). Deletions cut 5 bases from V and 5 bases from J, with 7 bases between. CDR1 is SGHAT, CDR2 FQDESV, per germline (reference sequence). The CDR3 totals 11 residues. CDR3 loop: CASSRQDEQYF. DNA of the CDR3: TGTGCCAGCAGCAGACAGGACGAGCAGTACTTC.

The chain joins TRBV11-3 to TRBJ2-1, with D hard to call. V was shortened by 5 bases and J by 4 bases, with 18 bases between the two germline ends. The CDR3 contains 16 residues. Germline CDR1 is SGHNT and CDR2 is YENEEA. In DNA form, the CDR3 reads TGTGCCAGCAGCCCCGGGTGGGGTGACCCTTACAATGAGCAGTTCTTC. Translation: CASSPGWGDPYNEQFF. Full variable domain (remainder filled in from reference TRBV11-3 and TRBJ2-1): EAGVVQSPRYKIIEKKQPVAFWCNPISGHNTLYWYLQNLGQGPELLIRYENEEAVDDSQLPKDRFSAERLKGVDSTLKIQPAELGDSAVYLCASSPGWGDPYNEQFFGPGTRLTVL.

This clonotype was found a few times. This chain connects TRBV12-3 or TRBV12-4 to TRBJ1-4; D unresolved. This CDR3 contains 13 residues. Deletions cut 5 bases from V and 5 bases from J, with 9 bases between. The CDR3, as DNA: TGTGCCAGCAGTGGTCAGGCGAATGAAAAACTGTTTTTT. This gives the protein CASSGQANEKLFF.

This clonotype has a handful of counts. CDR3 region: CASSPPTSGRAVETQYF. The CDR3 region has the DNA TGTGCCAGCAGCCCTCCCACTAGCGGGAGGGCCGTGGAGACCCAGTACTTC. The V call is TRBV21-1, the J call TRBJ2-5; the DNA was not used to check the table's D call, TRBD2. TRBV21-1 is shown as a pseudogene. CDR3 size: 17 residues.

This clonotype showed up just a few times. The chain employs TRBV6-5 and TRBJ1-1, with D possibly TRBD1 on 5 matching bases. Germline CDR1 is MNHEY and CDR2 is SVGAGI. The CDR3 has 16 amino acids. V dropped 0 bases and J dropped 5 bases, with 16 bases sitting between them. The CDR3 DNA reads TGTGCCAGCAGTTACTCGAGAGGACCAGGGTTTACTGAAGCTTTCTTT. Translation gives CASSYSRGPGFTEAFF.